Listed below are T cell receptor beta chains from one sample, sequenced in a study of blood T cell repertoires in COVID-19. Produced via immunoSEQ multiplex PCR; TCRdb's table is partial and in-frame only. The table has 200,000 to 300,000 clones, about nine tenths seen once. Sequenced sample: PBMCs or T cells enriched from blood (not recorded which). The receptors were gathered from a woman aged 40 to 49 with acute COVID-19. Each CDR3 is given without its conserved first and last residue.

V: TRBV28
J: TRBJ2-3
CDR3: ASYPPSLAGGVADTQY

V: TRBV10-3
J: TRBJ1-2
CDR3: AISPDRDYGYT

V: TRBV7-9
J: TRBJ2-4
CDR3: ASSLAGQIAKNIQY

V: TRBV2
J: TRBJ2-1
CDR3: ASILKRELDEQF

V: TRBV6-1
J: TRBJ1-6
CDR3: ASSEAGGLGSSPLH

V: TRBV12-3/TRBV12-4
J: TRBJ1-1
CDR3: ASSFSGNTEAF

V: TRBV18
J: TRBJ2-4
CDR3: ASSPGLAGARNIQY

V: TRBV18
J: TRBJ1-1
CDR3: ASSPQNSQNTEAF

V: TRBV19
J: TRBJ1-5
CDR3: ASSPSPNQPQH

V: TRBV5-1
J: TRBJ2-3
CDR3: ASSLSGTNTDTQY

V: TRBV11-2
J: TRBJ1-1
CDR3: ASRDSSNTEAF

V: TRBV5-1
J: TRBJ2-1
CDR3: ASSVAPGTGHYNEQF

V: TRBV5-6
J: TRBJ2-7
CDR3: ASSLQGLGEQY

V: TRBV6-6
J: TRBJ2-3
CDR3: ASSWGDTQY

V: TRBV4-1
J: TRBJ1-3
CDR3: ASRGPRDKFGNTIY

V: TRBV13
J: TRBJ2-1
CDR3: ASSLGLSGNEQF

V: TRBV10-3
J: TRBJ2-7
CDR3: AISAGDPTSEQY

V: TRBV10-2
J: TRBJ2-1
CDR3: ASSERDRGNNEQF